The entry that follows covers one T cell receptor beta chain sequence. Phlebotomy per donor yielded a single 2.5 ml blood sample. Germline CDR1 reads LGHDT; CDR2 reads YNNKEL (reference sequence). The CDR3 extends over 12 amino acids. TCRdb reprocessed the 5' RACE reads; each CDR3 protein has one entry and no DNA is given. Listed are nearly 450,000 distinct CDR3 sequences; 2% to 2.5% falls within the top ten. This specimen belongs to a study of monozygotic twins with inflammatory bowel disease. The sample consisted of blood. The chain carries TRBV3-1 and TRBJ2-7. The sequence was obtained from a human donor with ulcerative colitis or Crohn's disease, or a healthy co-twin of an affected twin (not recorded which). The chain's CDR3 is CASSQSEYEQYF.